The rows below give T cell receptor beta chains drawn from one sample of a study of blood T cell repertoires in COVID-19. The table came from immunoSEQ multiplex PCR; TCRdb's copy has only in-frame clones and leaves some out. The data contain 150,000 or so clones, around four fifths of them singletons. The sequencing input was peripheral blood. The receptors stem from a woman in her thirties or forties with active or convalescent COVID-19. Each CDR3 is given with its conserved first and last residue.

V,J,CDR3
TRBV10-2,TRBJ1-2,CASSSLSAGEGYTF
TRBV19,TRBJ1-1,CATGQGATEAFF
TRBV6-5,TRBJ1-1,CASSYSRDRGSTEAFF
TRBV28,TRBJ2-1,CASSFSRSYNEQFF
TRBV24-1,TRBJ2-7,CATSEVGGRHEQYF
TRBV7-2,TRBJ1-3,CASSLDPRGSGNTIYF
TRBV7-9,TRBJ1-3,CASSPPGNTIYF
TRBV10-3,TRBJ1-2,CAISDPLGRGNYGYTF
TRBV7-2,TRBJ1-6,CASSLGIFSGVNSPLHF
TRBV28,TRBJ1-6,CATRFGDRASSPLHF
TRBV5-1,TRBJ2-2,CASRVAGVATGELFF
TRBV28,TRBJ1-4,CASGSQGARGEKLFF
TRBV3-1/TRBV3-2,TRBJ2-1,CASSQDIQREQFF
TRBV6-1,TRBJ1-2,CASSALGTGTALRGYTF
TRBV30,TRBJ2-1,CAWSVGGNNEQFF
TRBV2,TRBJ2-5,CASSTSGGTGMETQYF
TRBV12-3/TRBV12-4,TRBJ1-2,CASSFDFRGGYTF
TRBV6-2/TRBV6-3,TRBJ2-2,CASSYSTSGRSTGELFF
TRBV5-4,TRBJ1-1,CASSFGGEAFF
TRBV6-5,TRBJ1-1,CASRGVRTEAFF
TRBV19,TRBJ2-1,CASSIGTANNEQFF
TRBV9,TRBJ2-7,CASSHLGQGTNEQYF
TRBV7-9,TRBJ1-2,CASSLAGQGTHNYGYTF
TRBV5-5,TRBJ1-1,CASSLVAARGTEAFF
TRBV11-2,TRBJ1-1,CASSLDGGDTEAFF
TRBV5-1,TRBJ2-5,CASSPGGGREETQYF
TRBV29-1,TRBJ2-7,CSALGAVHEQYF